This T cell receptor (beta chain) originates from a study of shared clonotypes between healthy human individuals. Looking at the study overall: A donor's plate count was three for CD4 naive and three for CD4 memory; CD8 naive had two and CD8 memory one.

The germline gives CDR1 LNHDA, CDR2 SQIVND (reference sequence). This CDR3 spans 15 amino acids. V lost 3 bases and J 1 base, leaving 10 bases between the germline ends. As for this clone: No antigen is known for it.

Deep-level running was used for the assay. Repertoires were generated with immunoSEQ multiplex PCR, while TCRdb's copy carries only in-frame clones and drops some. This sample has about 2.1 million clones, with 93% found just once. Terminally differentiated effector memory CD45RA+ cells were left out of the naive CD8 fraction, which was CD45RO-negative and positively selected for CCR7. General observations from the study: How much donors shared clonotypes was expected to be affected by sequencing depth.

Sequencing was done on a sample of naive CD8+ T cells from PBMCs. The chain has TRBV19 and TRBJ2-1; no clear D. This TCR came from a man younger than 35 in good health. Some clones in this sample may be carry-over from other donors' samples. The CDR3 DNA reads as TGTGCCAGTAGTATTGCGATCTTTTCCTACAATGAGCAGTTCTTC. This encodes CASSIAIFSYNEQFF.